Listed below are T cell receptor beta chains from one sample, sequenced in a study of T cell changes during pregnancy in multiple sclerosis. The protocol was immunoSEQ multiplex PCR, while the TCRdb copy is restricted to in-frame clones and leaves out a portion. Among about 67,000 clones listed, about 91% were seen once. Sample: peripheral blood, taken in the first trimester of pregnancy. The receptors derive from a female donor with multiple sclerosis, enrolled in a pregnancy study. Each CDR3 is given with its conserved first and last residue. D genes are given only for firm matches. The listing skips clone size in some rows; elsewhere it reads once, few, many or a size class.

D gene,V gene,J gene,clone size,CDR3 DNA,CDR3 protein
TRBD1,TRBV6-1,TRBJ1-4,-,TGTGCCAGCAGTGAAAATAACAGGGGGTGGGAAAAACTGTTTTTT,CASSENNRGWEKLFF
TRBD2,TRBV9,TRBJ2-3,-,TGTGCCAGCAGCGGACTAGCGGGACCCACAGATACGCAGTATTTT,CASSGLAGPTDTQYF
-,TRBV4-1,TRBJ2-4,-,TGCGCCAGCAGCCAAGATTATTTAGCAGGGTCGGACATTCAGTACTTC,CASSQDYLAGSDIQYF
-,TRBV28,TRBJ2-5,-,TGTGCCAGCAGAACTAAACAGGGCAGGGGCTTTGAGGAGACCCAGTACTTC,CASRTKQGRGFEETQYF
-,TRBV6-5,TRBJ2-7,-,TGTGCCAGCAGTAGACTAGGCCCCTACGAGCAGTACTTC,CASSRLGPYEQYF
TRBD2,TRBV19,TRBJ2-5,-,TGTGCCAGTAGTACGAGACTAGCCGGGTCAGAGACCCAGTACTTC,CASSTRLAGSETQYF
TRBD1,TRBV28,TRBJ2-7,-,TGTGCCAGCAGTCTCCGACAGGGGGACGAGCAGTACTTC,CASSLRQGDEQYF
TRBD1,TRBV6-4,TRBJ1-2,-,TGTGCCAGCAGACCCGGACAGGGGCCAAGCCCTAACTATGGCTACACCTTC,CASRPGQGPSPNYGYTF
TRBD2,TRBV6-1,TRBJ2-5,-,TGTGCCAGCGGACTAGCGGGAATACAAGAGACCCAGTACTTC,CASGLAGIQETQYF
-,TRBV6-1,TRBJ1-6,-,TGTGCCAGCAGTGAGAAGGGGCGCGGTTCACCCCTCCACTTT,CASSEKGRGSPLHF
-,TRBV7-8,TRBJ2-3,-,TGTGCCAGCAGCTTAGTCCCCCGGCTAGCTGAAATCACAGATACGCAGTATTTT,CASSLVPRLAEITDTQYF
TRBD1,TRBV6-5,TRBJ1-2,once,TGTGCCAGCAGGACAGGACAGGGACTGTTTTATGGCTACACCTTC,CASRTGQGLFYGYTF
-,TRBV30,TRBJ2-5,-,TGTGCCTGGAGTGGCTCGGGATGGGAGACCCAGTACTTC,CAWSGSGWETQYF
TRBD2,TRBV5-1,TRBJ2-7,-,TGCGCCAGCAGCTTGGCGGGGGGGAACCCAGCCTACGAGCAGTACTTC,CASSLAGGNPAYEQYF
TRBD2,TRBV30,TRBJ2-7,-,TGTGCCTGTGCCAGCGGGGGAGGGCTTCACTACGAGCAGTACTTC,CACASGGGLHYEQYF
-,TRBV2,TRBJ1-5,-,TGTGCCAGCAGTGAAATGGGAGAGGGCAATCAGCCCCAGCATTTT,CASSEMGEGNQPQHF
-,TRBV5-6,TRBJ1-4,-,TGTGCCAGCAGCTTGCGAGTGCAGGGAAGGGGGAAACTGTTTTTT,CASSLRVQGRGKLFF
TRBD1,TRBV10-3,TRBJ2-2,-,TGTGCCATCAGGACAGGGGGCTCCGGGGAGCTGTTTTTT,CAIRTGGSGELFF
TRBD2,TRBV5-1,TRBJ2-3,-,TGCGCCAGCAGCCGGGGACTAGCGGCAGATACGCAGTATTTT,CASSRGLAADTQYF
TRBD2,TRBV19,TRBJ2-3,-,TGTGCCAGTAGTCCTCGACTAGCGGGGAGGTCAGATACGCAGTATTTT,CASSPRLAGRSDTQYF
-,TRBV2,TRBJ1-1,-,TGTGCCAGCAGTCCTCTGACAGGCGCTAACACTGAAGCTTTCTTT,CASSPLTGANTEAFF
-,TRBV7-3,TRBJ1-1,-,TGTGCCAGCAGCTTATATGGGGACACTAACACTGAAGCTTTCTTT,CASSLYGDTNTEAFF
-,TRBV6-6,TRBJ1-5,-,TGTGCCAGCAGTAAAACCGGGGTAACCAGCCCCCAGCATTTT,CASSKTGVTSPQHF
TRBD2,TRBV2,TRBJ2-5,-,TGTGCCAGCAGTGGGGCGGGACTAGCGGGGGAAGAGACCCAGTACTTC,CASSGAGLAGEETQYF
-,TRBV7-9,TRBJ1-4,-,TGTGCCAGCAGCTCTAGACAGGCAAATGAAAAACTGTTTTTT,CASSSRQANEKLFF
TRBD2,TRBV28,TRBJ2-1,-,TGTGCCAGCAGTTTCTCGAGCGGGAGGGCTAGTGAGCAGTTCTTC,CASSFSSGRASEQFF
TRBD2,TRBV6-1,TRBJ2-1,-,TGTGCCAGCAGTGAAACCCCTAGCGGTTCCTACAATGAGCAGTTCTTC,CASSETPSGSYNEQFF
-,TRBV6-1,TRBJ2-5,-,TGTGCCAGCTACAGGGGAGGCCAAGAGACCCAGTACTTC,CASYRGGQETQYF
TRBD2,TRBV2,TRBJ2-3,-,TGTGCCAGCAGTCCTAGCGGGATTGCCACAGATACGCAGTATTTT,CASSPSGIATDTQYF
TRBD2,TRBV5-1,TRBJ2-1,-,TGCGCCAGCAGCTTCCTTTTTACTAGCGGGAGAAACGATGAGCAGTTCTTC,CASSFLFTSGRNDEQFF
TRBD1,TRBV6-1,TRBJ1-3,-,TGTGCCAGCGGGCAGGGGGTAATAAACACCATATATTTT,CASGQGVINTIYF
TRBD1,TRBV11-2,TRBJ1-2,-,TGTGCCAGCAGCTCCAGGACAGGGGATGGCTACACCTTC,CASSSRTGDGYTF
-,TRBV28,TRBJ1-2,-,TGTGCCAGCAGTTCGGCAGGTCGAGGCTACACCTTC,CASSSAGRGYTF
TRBD1,TRBV19,TRBJ2-3,once,TGTGCCAGTAGTTTAAGACAGGGGATGAGGGCAGATACGCAGTATTTT,CASSLRQGMRADTQYF
TRBD1,TRBV5-6,TRBJ1-1,-,TGTGCCAGCAGGGACGCAGGGGGGATGAACACTGAAGCTTTCTTT,CASRDAGGMNTEAFF
TRBD1,TRBV5-8,TRBJ1-5,-,TGTGCCAGCAGCTCCAGGACAGGGGTCAATCAGCCCCAGCATTTT,CASSSRTGVNQPQHF